Sequencing of this T cell receptor beta chain was carried out in a study of graft-versus-host responses after intestinal transplantation. About the study: After anti-thymocyte globulin induction, recipients took tacrolimus and steroids for about 3 years.

Study conclusions and caveats: Allografts carried high graft-versus-host to host-versus-graft clonal ratios in patients having graft-donor T cell macrochimerism. An association linked early post-transplant HvG declines with peak circulating GvH clone levels.

In regard to this clone: Its antigen is still unknown.

Sequenced by immunoSEQ multiplex PCR; TCRdb stores in-frame clones only, minus some. The sample holds 45,000 or so clones, 90% to 95% seen once. The CDR3 covers 15 residues. CDR1 MNHGY and CDR2 SVAAGI come from the germline V gene. Trimming cost V 7 bases and J 0 bases, with 13 bases left between them. This material consisted of PBMCs, taken 524 days after transplant. J is TRBJ2-1 and V is TRBV6-9, with D possibly matching TRBD1 (6 bases). The sequence was obtained from a human patient who received an intestinal transplant, so some T cells may come from the graft donor. Here the CDR3 reads CASKLTGSSYNEQFF. CDR3 nucleotide sequence: TGTGCCAGCAAATTGACAGGCAGCTCCTACAATGAGCAGTTCTTC.